A selection of T cell receptor beta chains follows, all from one sample in a study of technical replicates of blood from a few donors. This table comes from immunoSEQ multiplex PCR, and its TCRdb copy is limited to in-frame clones, with some not included. The data hold tens of thousands of clones, with around nine tenths observed a single time. Source material: PBMCs. The receptors come from a human donor in good health. Some clones in this sample may be carry-over from other donors' samples. CDR3s include the opening cysteine and the closing phenylalanine or tryptophan. The order of the fields is D gene, J gene, clone size, V gene, CDR3 DNA, CDR3 protein. D genes are given only for firm matches. Rows give clone size only sometimes, using once, few, many, or a class for an expanded clone.

D gene: TRBD1; J gene: TRBJ2-2; clone size: once; V gene: TRBV27; CDR3 DNA: TGTGCCAGCACCACGACAGGGGGCGCTTTTCACGGGGAGCTGTTTTTT; CDR3 protein: CASTTTGGAFHGELFF
D gene: -; J gene: TRBJ1-4; clone size: -; V gene: TRBV11-2; CDR3 DNA: TGTGCCAGCAGCTTAGGTCAGGGGTGGGAAAAACTGTTTTTT; CDR3 protein: CASSLGQGWEKLFF
D gene: -; J gene: TRBJ2-5; clone size: -; V gene: TRBV5-4; CDR3 DNA: TGTGCCAGCAGCTTGGGACTACGGGAGACCCAGTACTTC; CDR3 protein: CASSLGLRETQYF
D gene: -; J gene: TRBJ1-1; clone size: -; V gene: TRBV7-9; CDR3 DNA: TGTGCCAGCAGCCCCAGTTCAGGGAAGAACACTGAAGCTTTCTTT; CDR3 protein: CASSPSSGKNTEAFF
D gene: -; J gene: TRBJ1-2; clone size: -; V gene: TRBV5-1; CDR3 DNA: TGCGCCAGCAGCGTGGTAGGGGAAGGGTATGGCTACACCTTC; CDR3 protein: CASSVVGEGYGYTF
D gene: TRBD1; J gene: TRBJ2-2; clone size: few; V gene: TRBV7-2; CDR3 DNA: TGTGCCAGCAGCTGGACCGGGACAGCCTCGAACACCGGGGAGCTGTTTTTT; CDR3 protein: CASSWTGTASNTGELFF
D gene: TRBD1; J gene: TRBJ2-7; clone size: -; V gene: TRBV6-5; CDR3 DNA: TGTGCCAGCAGTTACTCCGGACAGGGGGTCTACGAGCAGTACTTC; CDR3 protein: CASSYSGQGVYEQYF
D gene: -; J gene: TRBJ1-4; clone size: -; V gene: TRBV4-1; CDR3 DNA: TGCGCCAGCAGCCCCCGTGACAGAACAAATGAAAAACTGTTTTTT; CDR3 protein: CASSPRDRTNEKLFF
D gene: TRBD2; J gene: TRBJ2-5; clone size: -; V gene: TRBV6-1; CDR3 DNA: TGTGCCAGCGGGGGGGACGTGGGGCGCCGGGAGACCCAGTACTTC; CDR3 protein: CASGGDVGRRETQYF
D gene: -; J gene: TRBJ2-7; clone size: -; V gene: TRBV6-4; CDR3 DNA: TGTGCCAGCAGGGGGGGACCAGGGCAAACTACCTCCTACGAGCAGTACTTC; CDR3 protein: CASRGGPGQTTSYEQYF
D gene: -; J gene: TRBJ2-3; clone size: once; V gene: TRBV9; CDR3 DNA: TGTGCCAGCAGCACCGGCTGGGAGTCTGGCACAGATACGCAGTATTTT; CDR3 protein: CASSTGWESGTDTQYF
D gene: TRBD1; J gene: TRBJ1-1; clone size: -; V gene: TRBV5-1; CDR3 DNA: TGCGCCAGCAACAATAGAGAGACAGGGGCAGGGGAAGCTTTCTTT; CDR3 protein: CASNNRETGAGEAFF
D gene: TRBD2; J gene: TRBJ2-3; clone size: -; V gene: TRBV4-2; CDR3 DNA: TGTGCCAGCAGCCAAGACTGGCGGGGGGGTGCAGATACGCAGTATTTT; CDR3 protein: CASSQDWRGGADTQYF
D gene: -; J gene: TRBJ1-2; clone size: -; V gene: TRBV5-6; CDR3 DNA: TGTGCCAGCAGCCGTGAGGGAGGGCTCTATGGCTACACCTTC; CDR3 protein: CASSREGGLYGYTF
D gene: TRBD1; J gene: TRBJ1-5; clone size: -; V gene: TRBV4-1; CDR3 DNA: TGCGCCAGCAGCCAAGGGCCGGGACAGAGCAATCAGCCCCAGCATTTT; CDR3 protein: CASSQGPGQSNQPQHF
D gene: -; J gene: TRBJ1-5; clone size: -; V gene: TRBV30; CDR3 DNA: TGTGCCTGGAGTTGGGCAGCAAATCAGCCCCAGCATTTT; CDR3 protein: CAWSWAANQPQHF
D gene: -; J gene: TRBJ2-5; clone size: -; V gene: TRBV7-9; CDR3 DNA: TGTGCCAGCAGCGGCAGGGTCCTTCGGGAGACCCAGTACTTC; CDR3 protein: CASSGRVLRETQYF
D gene: -; J gene: TRBJ2-1; clone size: -; V gene: TRBV5-4; CDR3 DNA: TGTGCCAGCAGCTTGGCTGGGGCAGCCTCCTACAATGAGCAGTTCTTC; CDR3 protein: CASSLAGAASYNEQFF
D gene: -; J gene: TRBJ2-7; clone size: -; V gene: TRBV12-5; CDR3 DNA: TGTGCTAGTGGTTCCCAGGGGGGCTCCTACGAGCAGTACTTC; CDR3 protein: CASGSQGGSYEQYF
D gene: TRBD1; J gene: TRBJ2-7; clone size: -; V gene: TRBV5-1; CDR3 DNA: TGCGCCAGCAGCTTGGGAGGGACAGGGGCTCTCGAGCAGTACTTC; CDR3 protein: CASSLGGTGALEQYF
D gene: TRBD2; J gene: TRBJ2-3; clone size: -; V gene: TRBV7-2; CDR3 DNA: TGTGCCAGCAGCTTAGGTTCGGTAGCGGGGGATACGCAGTATTTT; CDR3 protein: CASSLGSVAGDTQYF